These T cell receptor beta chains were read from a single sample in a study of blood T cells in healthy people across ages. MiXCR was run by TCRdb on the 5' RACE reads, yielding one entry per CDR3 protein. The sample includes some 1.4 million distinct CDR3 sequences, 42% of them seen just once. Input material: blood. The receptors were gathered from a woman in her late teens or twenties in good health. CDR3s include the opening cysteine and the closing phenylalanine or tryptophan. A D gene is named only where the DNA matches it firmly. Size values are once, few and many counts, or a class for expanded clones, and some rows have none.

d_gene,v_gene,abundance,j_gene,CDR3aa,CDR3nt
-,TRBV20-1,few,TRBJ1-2,CSASSGQLGYTF,TGCAGTGCTTCTTCCGGACAGCTAGGCTACACCTTC
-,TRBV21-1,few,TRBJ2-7,CASSITPYEQYF,TGTGCCAGCAGCATAACCCCCTACGAGCAGTACTTC
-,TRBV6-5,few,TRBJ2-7,CASSSTSSEQYF,TGTGCCAGCAGTTCGACATCATCCGAGCAGTACTTC
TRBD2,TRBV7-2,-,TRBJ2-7,CASSGLAGIFEQYF,TGTGCCAGCAGTGGACTAGCGGGTATTTTCGAGCAGTACTTC
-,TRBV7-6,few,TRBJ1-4,CASSLAPTNNEKLFF,TGTGCCAGCAGCTTAGCGCCTACAAATAATGAAAAACTGTTTTTT
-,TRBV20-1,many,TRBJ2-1,CSARNSDEQFF,TGCAGTGCTAGAAATTCGGATGAGCAGTTCTTC
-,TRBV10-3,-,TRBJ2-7,CATPQETYEQYF,TGTGCCACACCACAAGAGACCTACGAGCAGTACTTC
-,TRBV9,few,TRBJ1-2,CASSSHPGSAGGYTF,TGTGCCAGCAGCTCTCACCCCGGATCCGCAGGAGGCTACACCTTC
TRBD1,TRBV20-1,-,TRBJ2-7,CSARVRDSRSYNEQYF,TGCAGTGCTAGAGTAAGGGACAGCCGCTCCTACAATGAGCAGTACTTC
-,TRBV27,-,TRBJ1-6,CASSSGAGNNSPLHF,TGTGCCAGCAGTTCGGGCGCTGGAAATAATTCACCCCTCCACTTT
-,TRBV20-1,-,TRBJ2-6,CSARGGSVSGANVLTF,TGCAGTGCTAGAGGGGGAAGCGTCTCTGGGGCCAACGTCCTGACTTTC
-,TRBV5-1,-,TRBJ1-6,CASSLGTPSSYNSPLHF,TGCGCCAGCAGCTTGGGGACACCGAGCTCCTATAATTCACCCCTCCACTTT
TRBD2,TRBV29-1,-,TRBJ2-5,CSVAIAGTQETQYF,TGCAGCGTTGCAATAGCGGGGACCCAAGAGACCCAGTACTTC
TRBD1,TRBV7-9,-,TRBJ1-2,CASSPSGQGADGYTF,TGTGCCAGCAGCCCATCGGGACAGGGGGCTGATGGCTACACCTTC
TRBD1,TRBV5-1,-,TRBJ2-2,CASSLPGTGFTGELFF,TGCGCCAGCAGCTTGCCCGGGACAGGATTCACCGGGGAGCTGTTTTTT
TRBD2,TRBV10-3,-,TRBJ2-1,CAIRQAGGDSNEQFF,TGTGCCATCCGTCAAGCGGGAGGGGACTCCAATGAGCAGTTCTTC
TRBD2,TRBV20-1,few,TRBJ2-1,CSASRTSFEFF,TGCAGTGCTTCGCGGACTAGCTTTGAGTTCTTC
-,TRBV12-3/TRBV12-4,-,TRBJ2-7,CASSTRLESYEQYF,TGTGCCAGCAGTACCCGACTAGAATCCTACGAGCAGTACTTC
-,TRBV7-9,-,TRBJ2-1,CSSSFRSDYNEQFF,TGTTCCAGCAGCTTTCGTTCGGACTACAATGAGCAGTTCTTC
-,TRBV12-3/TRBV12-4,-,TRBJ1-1,CASRDTVNTEAFF,TGTGCCAGCCGGGACACCGTGAACACTGAAGCTTTCTTT
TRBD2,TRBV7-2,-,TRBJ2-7,CASSPQAGAGNEQYF,TGTGCCAGCAGCCCACAAGCGGGAGCGGGAAACGAGCAGTACTTC
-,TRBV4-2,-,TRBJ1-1,CASGQGITEAFF,TGTGCCAGCGGCCAAGGGATTACTGAAGCTTTCTTT
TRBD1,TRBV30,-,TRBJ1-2,CAWSPGQGWYGYTF,TGTGCCTGGAGTCCCGGACAGGGGTGGTATGGCTACACCTTC
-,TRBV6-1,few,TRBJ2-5,CASSEGGSHPEETQYF,TGTGCCAGCAGTGAAGGAGGGAGCCACCCGGAGGAGACCCAGTACTTC
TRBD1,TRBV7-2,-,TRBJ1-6,CASNPTGSSPLHF,TGTGCCAGCAACCCGACAGGGAGTTCACCCCTCCACTTT
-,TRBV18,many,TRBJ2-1,CASSSRNEQFF,TGTGCCAGCTCATCCCGGAATGAGCAGTTCTTC
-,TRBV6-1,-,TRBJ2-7,CAGRAGSPYEQYF,TGTGCCGGAAGAGCAGGATCCCCCTACGAGCAGTACTTC
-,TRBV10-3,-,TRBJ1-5,CAISESTVGQPQHF,TGTGCCATCAGTGAGTCGACCGTGGGGCAGCCCCAGCATTTT
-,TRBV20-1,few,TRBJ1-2,CSASGQVYGYTF,TGCAGTGCTAGCGGGCAGGTCTATGGCTACACCTTC
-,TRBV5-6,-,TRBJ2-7,CASSVHLLTSYEQYF,TGTGCCAGCAGCGTCCACTTACTAACTTCCTACGAGCAGTACTTC
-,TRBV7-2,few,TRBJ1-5,CASSLALGGTQPQHF,TGTGCCAGCAGCTTAGCGCTGGGGGGTACTCAGCCCCAGCATTTT
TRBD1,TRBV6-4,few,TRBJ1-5,CASSATQGNQPQHF,TGTGCCAGCAGTGCGACACAGGGGAATCAGCCCCAGCATTTT
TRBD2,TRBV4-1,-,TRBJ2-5,CASSQGGGEGLQETQYF,TGCGCCAGCAGCCAAGGGGGCGGGGAGGGCCTTCAAGAGACCCAGTACTTC
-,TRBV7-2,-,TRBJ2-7,CASSTIDRFTYEQYF,TGTGCCAGCAGCACCATAGACAGATTTACCTACGAGCAGTACTTC
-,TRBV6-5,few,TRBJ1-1,CASSYEGDTEAFF,TGTGCCAGCAGTTACGAGGGGGATACTGAAGCTTTCTTT
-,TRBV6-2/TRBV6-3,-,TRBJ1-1,CASRLRVADTEAFF,TGTGCCAGCAGGCTCAGGGTCGCGGACACTGAAGCTTTCTTT
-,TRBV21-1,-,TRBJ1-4,CASSKGIVRKGNEKLFF,TGTGCCAGCAGCAAAGGGATAGTCCGCAAGGGGAATGAAAAACTGTTTTTT
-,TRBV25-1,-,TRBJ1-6,CASSKTDNSPLHF,TGTGCCAGCAGTAAGACTGATAATTCACCCCTCCACTTT
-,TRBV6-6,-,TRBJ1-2,CASSSLGVGTSGYTF,TGTGCCAGCAGTTCCCTCGGTGTCGGGACGTCTGGCTACACCTTC
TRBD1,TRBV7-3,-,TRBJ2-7,CASAPSGQEVPYEQYF,TGTGCCAGCGCACCTTCGGGACAGGAAGTCCCCTACGAGCAGTACTTC
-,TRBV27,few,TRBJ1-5,CASSLVGLQPQHF,TGTGCCAGCAGTTTGGTGGGGCTTCAGCCCCAGCATTTT
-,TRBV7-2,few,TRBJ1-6,CASSLVQGLGSPLHF,TGTGCCAGCAGCTTAGTTCAGGGATTGGGTTCACCCCTCCACTTT
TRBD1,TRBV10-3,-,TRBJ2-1,CAISEPGQGVGNEQFF,TGTGCCATCAGTGAGCCAGGACAGGGGGTGGGCAATGAGCAGTTCTTC
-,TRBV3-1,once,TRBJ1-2,CASSRGFVYGYTF,TGTGCCAGCAGCCGCGGGTTTGTCTATGGCTACACCTTC
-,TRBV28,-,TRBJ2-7,CASSSGTQNEQYF,TGTGCCAGCAGTTCGGGGACGCAGAACGAGCAGTACTTC
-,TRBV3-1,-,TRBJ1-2,CASSQDVEIPDYGYTF,TGTGCCAGCAGCCAAGATGTGGAGATTCCCGACTATGGCTACACCTTC
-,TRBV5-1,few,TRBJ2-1,CASSSLGGGSYNEQFF,TGCGCCAGCAGCTCACTAGGGGGGGGGTCCTACAATGAGCAGTTCTTC
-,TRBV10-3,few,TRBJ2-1,CAARKQSSYNEQFF,TGTGCCGCACGGAAACAGAGCTCCTACAATGAGCAGTTCTTC
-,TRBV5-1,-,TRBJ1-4,CASSLGGAQEKLFF,TGTGCCAGCAGCTTGGGAGGGGCTCAGGAAAAACTGTTTTTT
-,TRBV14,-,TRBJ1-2,CASSPPSAGAGGYTF,TGTGCCAGCAGCCCGCCAAGCGCAGGGGCCGGTGGCTACACCTTC
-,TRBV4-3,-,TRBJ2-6,CASSQDFLVRQGRAGANVLTF,TGCGCCAGCAGCCAAGATTTCTTGGTGAGGCAGGGGAGGGCTGGGGCCAACGTCCTGACTTTC
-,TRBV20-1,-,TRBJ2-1,CSARPMTKVGKSYYNEQFF,TGCAGTGCTAGACCCATGACTAAAGTGGGGAAGTCTTACTACAATGAGCAGTTCTTC